This TCR beta chain was identified in a study of blood T cells in healthy people across ages. The table lists this clonotype with a count of one. Antigen: not known. Study-wide results and limits: Calculation of diversity from one million T cells yielded estimates considered to be underestimates.

The people who gave samples were healthy Caucasians from Russia, aged roughly 6 to 100. Through a sample-barcoded 5' primer and a J-beta primer mix, a second PCR was run for roughly 6 to 12 cycles. TCRdb fed the 5' RACE reads into MiXCR, producing one record per CDR3 protein. The sample shows 1.5 million to 1.9 million distinct CDR3 sequences, 35% to 45% of them seen only once. Sequences were obtained from blood. The origin of this receptor is a woman aged 18 to 35 in good health.

The CDR3 nucleotides are TGTGCCAGCAGTTTAGGCCGGAGGATGAGGGCTAATGAAAAACTGTTTTTT. It is translated as CASSLGRRMRANEKLFF. The J gene is TRBJ1-4, the V gene TRBV12-3 or TRBV12-4; D is uncertain. V lost 1 base, J lost 3 bases, and 15 bases lay in between. The CDR3 length is 17 residues.